Presented here are 4 T cell receptor beta chains from one specimen sequenced in a study of cytomegalovirus exposure and HLA in healthy donors (dated by TCRdb to about 2017). The library was prepared using the immunoSEQ multiplex PCR assay. For the multiplex PCR, a mixture combining 60 forward primers for TCR Vbeta segments and 13 reverse primers for TCR Jbeta segments was used. Held by TCRdb, this immuneACCESS table contains in-frame sequences only and omits some clones. Under half of the omission traces to an unresolved V gene where checked; the cause of the rest is unknown. The sample data list over 150,000 clones, and over 80% of these were observed just once. Around 2% of the sample goes to the ten largest clones. The sequenced sample consisted of PBMCs. The receptors derive from a human donor in good health.

This clone was seen a handful of times. The chain recombines TRBV28 with TRBJ1-5, with TRBD1 matching over 7 bases. V lost 7 bases and J lost 0; bases outside the gene matches: 6. Germline CDR1 and CDR2: MDHEN and SYDVKM. The CDR3 is made up of 15 amino acids. The CDR3 protein is CASIQGQHSNQPQHF. CDR3 DNA: TGTGCCAGCATTCAGGGACAGCATAGCAATCAGCCCCAGCATTTT.

The chain has TRBV6-6 and TRBJ2-3, with D perhaps TRBD2 (6 bases). V gave up 8 bases and J gave up 0 bases, with 6 bases separating them. CDR3 length: 12 amino acids. Germline CDR1 is MNHNY and CDR2 is SVGAGI (reference sequence). CDR3 residues: CASGTSTDTQYF. CDR3 coding DNA: TGTGCCAGCGGGACTAGCACAGATACGCAGTATTTT.

The CDR3 is CASSERQGRLWTEAFF. As DNA, the CDR3 is TGTGCCAGCAGTGAACGACAGGGCCGGCTGTGGACTGAAGCTTTCTTT. The V and J genes are TRBV6-1 and TRBJ1-1, with 7 nucleotides matching TRBD1. Germline CDR1 is MNHNS and CDR2 is SASEGT. The V gene end was trimmed by 2 bases and the J gene end by 5 bases; junction bases not matched to a gene: 11. The CDR3 has 16 residues.

The chain carries TRBV10-3 and TRBJ1-2, with TRBD1 identical over 7 bases. The CDR3 runs to 13 residues. Germline V gene sequence: CDR1 ENHRY, CDR2 SYGVKD. Losses at the gene ends were 6 bases for V and 14 bases for J; bases not matched to a gene: 15. CDR3 bases: TGTGCCATCAGGGCCGGGACAGAGGTAGAAGGAACCTTC. Its translation is CAIRAGTEVEGTF.